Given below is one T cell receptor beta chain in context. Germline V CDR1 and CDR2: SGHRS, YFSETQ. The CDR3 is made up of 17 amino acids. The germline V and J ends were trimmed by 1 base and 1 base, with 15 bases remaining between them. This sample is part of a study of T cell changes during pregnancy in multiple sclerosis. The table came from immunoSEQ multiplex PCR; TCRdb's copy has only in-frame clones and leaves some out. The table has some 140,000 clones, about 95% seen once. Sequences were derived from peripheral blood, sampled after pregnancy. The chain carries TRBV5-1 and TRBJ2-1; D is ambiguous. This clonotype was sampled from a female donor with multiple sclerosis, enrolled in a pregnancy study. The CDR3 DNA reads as TGCGCCAGCAGCTTGAACCCAGGCAGCCTATCCTACAATGAGCAGTTCTTC. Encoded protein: CASSLNPGSLSYNEQFF.